The clone carrying this TCR beta chain was recorded many times. From germline, CDR1 is DFQATT and CDR2 SNEGSKA (reference sequence). The CDR3 totals 16 residues. Trimming removed 0 bases from V and 0 bases from J, with 15 bases in between. RNA transcripts were the template for amplifying TCR beta CDR3 regions. The HTBI set primed first-round TCR CDR3 RT-PCR. MiXCR, applied by TCRdb to the multiplex PCR reads, yields one record per CDR3 protein. The sample consists of under 750,000 distinct CDR3 sequences, roughly a sixth of them appearing once. The sample comes from a study of T cells in Graves' hyperthyroidism and ophthalmopathy. Disease duration under 2 months; hyperthyroidism patients were aged 18 to 65. PBMCs stemmed from 10 ml fresh peripheral blood.

The chain uses TRBV20-1 and TRBJ2-7; D gene uncertain. The sample comprised blood. This clonotype originated in a woman in her fifties or sixties with Graves' hyperthyroidism that later progressed to Graves' ophthalmopathy. The CDR3 DNA is TGCAGTGCTAGAGATATCGGGCAGAGCAACTCCTACGAGCAGTACTTC. This gives the protein CSARDIGQSNSYEQYF.